One T cell receptor (beta chain) is described in this entry. This clone was seen at least ten times. What this receptor recognizes is not known. Base qualities were left out, and no much larger clone turns up one base away. The sample originates from a study of blood T cell repertoires in COVID-19 (TCRdb year 2020). Describing the broader study: Collaborator samples came from the United States, Italy and Spain and covered acute and convalescent phases of COVID-19. The samples were drawn from the first 160 participants of the ongoing ImmuneRACE study and from roughly 1,300 subjects provided by 6 global collaborators. The dataset comprised deeply sampled blood TCRbeta repertoires from subjects exposed to, actively infected with, or recovered from COVID-19. Sample metadata almost always included a de-identified subject ID, COVID-19 status, age in years and sex. Where available, HLA class I and class II types were taken from metadata supplied by the sample provider and were not determined by assay-based typing. The repertoires were released in a freely available public database meant as a resource for research on the immune response to SARS-CoV-2. The material from the prospective study consisted of cDNA or gDNA derived from T cells, B-cell-depleted T cells, or PBMCs.

CDR1 and CDR2, per the germline V gene, are SGHTA and FQGNSA. The CDR3 measures 13 amino acids from cysteine to phenylalanine. Only the CDR3 portion is preserved as DNA: 39 bases, with reading frame beginning at the first base. The germline V end is reduced by 5 bases and the J end by 8 bases; junction bases left unmatched: 4. TCRbeta CDR3 regions were amplified from genomic DNA using the immunoSEQ Assay, a bias-controlled multiplex PCR. The original methods were these. Within the assay, amplification of reference gene primers was used to estimate how many nucleated cells each sample contained. Sequence reads were collapsed and filtered to measure the absolute abundance of every unique TCRbeta CDR3 rearrangement. For each sample, productive Simpson clonality was calculated by taking the square root of Simpson's diversity index across productive rearrangements. TCRdb limited this immuneACCESS table to in-frame rearrangements with V and J called. A share of clones is missing; checked studies link under half to unresolved V genes, and the rest is unexplained. V and J calls and clone size are those listed in that table; D and trimming were worked out from the DNA. In this sample the table shows about 220,000 clones, around three quarters of which occur a single time. The leading ten clones occupy roughly 6.7% of the sample.

The research as a whole found: The quantity of clinical and demographic metadata differed by source and by participant and was supplied without curation.

Each collaborating institution followed its own protocols to collect whole blood in K2EDTA tubes. Collaborator samples were shipped for TCRbeta analysis as frozen whole blood, isolated PBMCs, or DNA extracted from either sample type. Sequenced sample: peripheral blood. In this chain, TRBV7-2 is recombined with TRBJ1-2, with TRBD1 identical over 11 junction bases. This TCR was sampled from a woman in her 70s with acute or convalescent COVID-19. This receptor carries the CDR3 CASSPGQGEGYTF. The nucleotides are TGTGCCAGCAGCCCGGGACAGGGGGAAGGCTACACCTTC.